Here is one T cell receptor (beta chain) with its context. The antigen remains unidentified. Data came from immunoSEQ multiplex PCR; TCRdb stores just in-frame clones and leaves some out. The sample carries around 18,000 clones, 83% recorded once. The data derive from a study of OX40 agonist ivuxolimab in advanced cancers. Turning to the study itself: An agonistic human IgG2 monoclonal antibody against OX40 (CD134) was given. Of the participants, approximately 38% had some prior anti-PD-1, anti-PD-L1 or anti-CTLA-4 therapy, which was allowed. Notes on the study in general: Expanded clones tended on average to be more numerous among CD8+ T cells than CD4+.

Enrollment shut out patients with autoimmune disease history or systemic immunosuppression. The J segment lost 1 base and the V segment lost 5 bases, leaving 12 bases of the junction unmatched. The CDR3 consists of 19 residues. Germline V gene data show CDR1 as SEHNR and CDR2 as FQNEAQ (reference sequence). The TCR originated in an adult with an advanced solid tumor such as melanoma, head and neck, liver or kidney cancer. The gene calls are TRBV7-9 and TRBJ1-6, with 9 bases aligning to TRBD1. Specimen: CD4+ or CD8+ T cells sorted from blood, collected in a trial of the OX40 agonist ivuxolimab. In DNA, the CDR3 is TGTGCCAGCAGCCTTGGGGGACAGGGCCCCGGATCCTATAATTCACCCCTCCACTTT. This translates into CASSLGGQGPGSYNSPLHF.